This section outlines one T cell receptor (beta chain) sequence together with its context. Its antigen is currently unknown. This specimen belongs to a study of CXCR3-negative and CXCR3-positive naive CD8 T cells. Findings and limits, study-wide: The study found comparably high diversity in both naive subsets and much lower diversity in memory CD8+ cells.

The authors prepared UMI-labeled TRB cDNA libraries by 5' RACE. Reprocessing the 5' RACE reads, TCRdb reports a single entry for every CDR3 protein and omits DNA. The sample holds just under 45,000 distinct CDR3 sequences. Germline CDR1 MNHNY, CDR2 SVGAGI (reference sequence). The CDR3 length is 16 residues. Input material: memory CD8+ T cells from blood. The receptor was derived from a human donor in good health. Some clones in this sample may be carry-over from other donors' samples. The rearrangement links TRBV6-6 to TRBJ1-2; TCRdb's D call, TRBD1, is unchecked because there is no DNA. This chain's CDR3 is CASSLWGTGADYGYTF.